This T cell receptor (beta chain) was identified during a study of tumor and adjacent non-tumor tissue in lung cancer. As for the study in general: The patients, approximately nine men and a handful of women, were about 30 to 85 with stage I to III disease. Each sample yielded 4 million to 4.5 million productive TCRbeta reads on average.

This clonotype has a handful of counts. Compared with germline, one end of the junction differs, possibly owing to a read error. Germline-derived CDR1 and CDR2 are DFQATT and SNEGSKA (reference sequence). This CDR3 region has 13 residues. Three rounds of nested PCR, following a modified ARM-PCR protocol, produced the TCRbeta library. TCRdb processed the multiplex PCR reads anew with MiXCR; each CDR3 protein has one entry. Among roughly 75,000 distinct CDR3 sequences, around 77% were seen once, and the ten largest hold 10% to 15%. The template was RNA from unsorted bulk tissue. Sequencing used lung tumor tissue. The clonotype was recovered from a woman aged 50 to 65 with non-small cell lung cancer. The chain carries TRBV20-1 and TRBJ1-1, with D perhaps matching TRBD1 (5 bases). The CDR3 sequence is CSASVTVGSEAFF. CDR3 in DNA: TGCAGTGCTAGTGTGACAGTAGGCTCTGAAGCCTTCTTT.